Shown below are 27 T cell receptor beta chains from a single sample sequenced in a study of vaccination effects on CD4 cells after COVID-19. Repertoires were generated with immunoSEQ multiplex PCR, while TCRdb's copy carries only in-frame clones and drops some. The sample shows 22,000 or so clones, more than 70% of them seen only once. These receptors lack a known antigen. Expansion with viral peptide pools was applied to antigen-specific CD4+ T cells by the ViraFEST assay prior to sequencing. At the end of about ten days of culture, CD4+ T cells were isolated. The person had a PCR-confirmed SARS-CoV-2 infection during March to December 2020. The specimen comprised CD4+ T cells from PBMCs cultured with a peptide pool, sampled before COVID-19 vaccination. Receptors were obtained from a human donor who had a prior SARS-CoV-2 infection.

This clone was detected once. J is TRBJ1-2 and V is TRBV18; 7 bases match TRBD1. The CDR3 covers 15 residues. Losses at the gene ends were 3 bases for V and 7 bases for J; bases not matched to a gene: 11. Looked up from germline, CDR1 is KGHSH and CDR2 is LQKENI. The CDR3 region has the DNA TGTGCCAGCTCACCCGGTAGGGGGCGCAGGGGTGGCTACACCTTC. This encodes CASSPGRGRRGGYTF.

The chain is built from TRBV5-1 and TRBJ1-1, with a possible D match to TRBD1 (6 bases). The CDR3 runs to 13 residues. The germline V and J ends were trimmed by 0 bases and 7 bases, with 10 bases remaining between them. CDR1 is SGHRS, CDR2 YFSETQ, per germline. The CDR3 DNA sequence: TGCGCCAGCAGCTTGGAGGGGGAGGGTGAAGCTTTCTTT. Translation gives CASSLEGEGEAFF.

This chain uses TRBV7-2 with TRBJ2-1; D is undetermined. The CDR3 extends over 15 amino acids. V dropped 1 base and J dropped 3 bases, with 10 bases sitting between them. CDR1 is SGHTA and CDR2 is FQGNSA in the germline V gene. CDR3 sequence reads: CASSLDSRRYNEQFF. The DNA for the CDR3 is TGTGCCAGCAGCTTAGACTCTAGACGCTACAATGAGCAGTTCTTC.

The V and J genes are TRBV9 and TRBJ2-7, with D unclear. The CDR3 is 13 residues long. Trimming removed 4 bases at V and 0 bases at J, with 8 bases between. Germline V gives CDR1 SGDLS, CDR2 YYNGEE. Here the CDR3 reads CASSPGASYEQYF. CDR3 coding DNA: TGTGCCAGCAGCCCCGGTGCCTCCTACGAGCAGTACTTC. The variable domain in full, with the rest retrieved from reference TRBV9 and TRBJ2-7, is DSGVTQTPKHLITATGQRVTLRCSPRSGDLSVYWYQQSLDQGLQFLIQYYNGEERAKGNILERFSAQQFPDLHSELNLSSLELGDSALYFCASSPGASYEQYFGPGTRLTVT.

The chain links TRBV20-1 to TRBJ1-1, with a possible D match to TRBD1 (6 bases). CDR3 length: 10 amino acids. The germline V gene encodes CDR1 DFQATT and CDR2 SNEGSKA (reference sequence). V shed 3 bases and J shed 10 bases, with 9 bases lying between them. The CDR3 bases are TGCAGTGCTAGTCCAGGGGTAGCTTTCTTT. This sequence encodes CSASPGVAFF.

J is TRBJ2-5 and V is TRBV19; 9 bases map to TRBD2. The J segment lost 3 bases and the V segment lost 3 bases, leaving 5 bases of the junction unmatched. Germline V gives CDR1 LNHDA, CDR2 SQIVND (reference sequence). This CDR3 has 15 amino acids. As DNA, the CDR3 is TGTGCCAGTAGTATTCGGGCGGGAGGGGAAGAGACCCAGTACTTC. Its translation is CASSIRAGGEETQYF.

The chain is built from TRBV18 and TRBJ1-4; the match to TRBD1 covers 11 bases. V gave up 1 base and J gave up 9 bases; unmatched junction bases: 13. In germline, CDR1 is KGHSH, CDR2 LQKENI. The CDR3 extends over 18 amino acids. For the CDR3, the DNA is TGTGCCAGCTCACCACGAGGGACAGGGGGATCTCGGGGTAAAAAACTGTTTTTT. Encoded protein: CASSPRGTGGSRGKKLFF.

This clone was seen only once. The chain employs TRBV7-2 and TRBJ1-1; D possibly corresponds to TRBD1 (5 bases). Trimming removed 0 bases at V and 4 bases at J, with 6 bases between. The V gene's germline CDR1 is SGHTA and CDR2 FQGNSA. This CDR3 region has 13 residues. This chain's CDR3 is CASSLAQGTEAFF. The CDR3, as DNA: TGTGCCAGCAGCTTAGCGCAGGGCACTGAAGCTTTCTTT.

V and J are TRBV6-6 and TRBJ1-5; D is possibly TRBD1 (5 bases). The CDR3 is 13 residues long. The germline V gene encodes CDR1 MNHNY and CDR2 SVGAGI (reference sequence). V was cut by 7 bases and J by 1 base, with 8 bases left in between. This CDR3 is CASKWDSNQPQHF. The CDR3 nucleotides read TGTGCCAGCAAGTGGGACAGCAATCAGCCCCAGCATTTT.

CDR3 sequence reads: CASSSGGAYGYTF. DNA of the CDR3: TGTGCCAGCAGCAGCGGGGGGGCCTATGGCTACACCTTC. V is TRBV7-2 and J is TRBJ1-2; a possible D gene is TRBD1 (6 bases). V gave up 5 bases and J gave up 4 bases, with 11 bases separating them. CDR3 size: 13 residues. Germline V gene data show CDR1 as SGHTA and CDR2 as FQGNSA.

This rearrangement joins TRBV24-1 to TRBJ1-2; 7 positions agree with TRBD1. This CDR3 is built from 15 residues. J gave up 8 bases and V 3 bases, and 11 bases lay outside the gene matches. Germline V lookup: CDR1 KGHDR, CDR2 SFDVKD. CDR3 region: CATSDPKTGLVGYTF. As DNA, the CDR3 is TGTGCCACCAGTGATCCCAAGACAGGGTTGGTAGGCTACACCTTC.

V and J are TRBV18 and TRBJ2-1; D is unresolved. This CDR3 comprises 12 residues. The germline V and J ends were trimmed by 2 bases and 8 bases, with 7 bases remaining between them. In germline, CDR1 is KGHSH, CDR2 LQKENI. Here the CDR3 reads CASSPRLDEQFF. DNA of the CDR3: TGTGCCAGCTCACCAAGGTTGGATGAGCAGTTCTTC.

V and J are TRBV5-1 and TRBJ2-3; no firm D call. In germline, CDR1 is SGHRS, CDR2 YFSETQ. Trimming took off 4 bases at V and 4 bases at J, with 7 bases between the two ends. This CDR3 is 12 amino acids long. For the CDR3, the DNA is TGCGCCAGCAGCAAGACACCAGATACGCAGTATTTT. It encodes CASSKTPDTQYF.

The V gene is TRBV9, the J gene TRBJ2-7; no firm D call. V lost 2 bases to trimming and J lost 3 bases, with 12 bases between them. The V gene's germline CDR1 is SGDLS and CDR2 YYNGEE. The CDR3 covers 14 residues. This CDR3 reads CASSVGGPDYEQYF. CDR3 coding DNA: TGTGCCAGCAGCGTGGGTGGTCCGGACTACGAGCAGTACTTC. The variable domain in full, completed from reference TRBV9 and TRBJ2-7, reads DSGVTQTPKHLITATGQRVTLRCSPRSGDLSVYWYQQSLDQGLQFLIQYYNGEERAKGNILERFSAQQFPDLHSELNLSSLELGDSALYFCASSVGGPDYEQYFGPGTRLTVT.

A few counts support this clone. The rearrangement uses TRBV30 and TRBJ1-1; D is perhaps TRBD1 (6 bases). The V gene's germline CDR1 is GTSNPN and CDR2 SVGIG (reference sequence). Trimming took 0 bases from V and 8 from J, leaving 10 bases between them. This CDR3 region has 12 residues. Written as DNA, the CDR3 is TGTGCCTGGAGTGTATCGGACAGAGAAGCTTTCTTT. Its translation is CAWSVSDREAFF.

This clone has a single count. The rearrangement joins TRBV5-1 to TRBJ1-3, with a possible D match to TRBD1 (6 bases). The germline V gene encodes CDR1 SGHRS and CDR2 YFSETQ. CDR3 length: 14 amino acids. V lost 4 bases, J lost 1 base, and 9 bases lay in between. This CDR3 reads CASSPQGSGNTIYF. The DNA for the CDR3 is TGCGCCAGCAGCCCACAGGGATCTGGAAACACCATATATTTT.

In its sample, this clone was seen a few times. The chain combines TRBV11-3 with TRBJ2-7; tentatively, D is TRBD1 or TRBD2 (5 bases each). Trimming took off 4 bases at V and 2 bases at J, with 15 bases between the two ends. The CDR3 length is 15 residues. Germline V CDR1 and CDR2: SGHNT, YENEEA. The CDR3 reads CASSSGRIPTYEQYF. As DNA, the CDR3 is TGTGCCAGCAGCTCGGGACGAATCCCAACCTACGAGCAGTACTTC.

The chain carries TRBV11-3 and TRBJ2-7; weak D call: TRBD1 (6 bases). V lost 5 bases to trimming and J lost 1 base, with 21 bases between them. This CDR3 is built from 17 residues. The germline CDR1 and CDR2 sequences are SGHNT and YENEEA. CDR3 region: CASSPFGTRGNSYEQYF. CDR3 DNA: TGTGCCAGCAGCCCATTCGGGACCAGGGGTAATTCCTACGAGCAGTACTTC.

The gene calls are TRBV5-1 and TRBJ2-5; 8 bases are shared with TRBD2. Germline lookup yields CDR1 SGHRS and CDR2 YFSETQ. Trimming took 4 bases from V and 2 from J; bases not matched to a gene: 7. CDR3 length equals 15 residues. CDR3 sequence (DNA): TGCGCCAGCAGCCCGGGACTAGTAACTCAAGAGACCCAGTACTTC. It is translated as CASSPGLVTQETQYF.

The chain carries TRBV7-9 and TRBJ2-1; D remains ambiguous. CDR1 and CDR2 (germline): SEHNR, FQNEAQ (reference sequence). The CDR3 is made up of 12 amino acids. Trimming stripped 5 bases from V and 4 bases from J, with 6 bases between. CDR3 in amino acids: CASSAQYNEQFF. The CDR3 DNA reads as TGTGCCAGCAGCGCACAATACAATGAGCAGTTCTTC.

In its sample, this clone was seen once. The genes are TRBV9 and TRBJ2-5; no reliable D call. The germline CDR1 and CDR2 sequences are SGDLS and YYNGEE. The length of the CDR3 is 14 residues. V dropped 0 bases and J dropped 4 bases, with 10 bases sitting between them. The CDR3 DNA is TGTGCCAGCAGCGTAGATCTGGGTTCAGAGACCCAGTACTTC. Translated: CASSVDLGSETQYF.

The chain combines TRBV9 with TRBJ2-7, with a tentative D call TRBD2 (6 bases). Germline-derived CDR1 and CDR2 are SGDLS and YYNGEE. The length of the CDR3 is 15 residues. The V end was cut by 1 base, the J end by 6 bases, with 17 bases between. CDR3 sequence reads: CASSVSPEPGVEQYF. The CDR3 DNA is TGTGCCAGCAGCGTATCTCCGGAACCGGGGGTCGAGCAGTACTTC.

The chain employs TRBV4-2 and TRBJ2-1; 8 bases agree with TRBD1. V was clipped by 1 base and J by 9 bases; unmatched bases: 29. Germline V lookup: CDR1 LGHNA, CDR2 YNFKEQ. The CDR3 has 22 amino acids. The CDR3 DNA follows: TGTGCCAGCAGCCAAGTAAACAGGGACAGGCTCACAGCTGCCCCGAGACTACGTGAGCAGTTCTTC. This sequence encodes CASSQVNRDRLTAAPRLREQFF.

The V call is TRBV6-5, the J call TRBJ1-2, with TRBD1 matching over 7 bases. V was pared by 6 bases and J by 0 bases, with 4 bases of the junction left unmatched. Germline lookup yields CDR1 MNHEY and CDR2 SVGAGI. The CDR3 has 14 residues. The DNA for the CDR3 is TGTGCCAGCAGCCCGGGACAGACTAACTATGGCTACACCTTC. As protein: CASSPGQTNYGYTF.

The chain links TRBV2 to TRBJ1-5; 8 nucleotides align to TRBD1. The germline CDR1 and CDR2 sequences are SNHLY and FYNNEI. Unmatched junction bases numbered 3, after V lost 2 bases and J lost 6 bases. The length of the CDR3 is 14 residues. CDR3 region: CASSEQGARQPQHF. As DNA, the CDR3 is TGTGCCAGCAGTGAACAGGGGGCTCGTCAGCCCCAGCATTTT.

The chain recombines TRBV5-1 with TRBJ2-7; D gene uncertain. Germline V gene sequence: CDR1 SGHRS, CDR2 YFSETQ. V was shortened by 1 base and J by 5 bases, with 4 bases between the two germline ends. The CDR3 extends over 11 amino acids. The CDR3 sequence: CASSLMNEQYF. In DNA, the CDR3 is TGCGCCAGCAGCTTGATGAACGAGCAGTACTTC.

This clone was counted a few times. The chain combines TRBV2 with TRBJ2-2; perhaps TRBD2 as D (6 bases). CDR1 is SNHLY, CDR2 FYNNEI, per germline. The CDR3 has 13 residues. Trimming shortened V by 3 bases and J by 6 bases, and 8 bases separated the two germline ends. The CDR3 sequence is CASSDTSPGELFF. The CDR3 nucleotides are TGTGCCAGCAGTGACACTAGCCCCGGGGAGCTGTTTTTT.